Sequencing of this T cell receptor beta chain was carried out in a study of T cell responses to AZD1222 COVID-19 vaccine. Germline-derived CDR1 and CDR2 are LGHNA and YSLEER. There are 18 residues in the CDR3. V dropped 3 bases and J dropped 6; count of bases not matched to a gene: 14. Details on this clone: Its antigen is undetermined.

TCRdb keeps only in-frame clones here, not all; method: immunoSEQ multiplex PCR. Here the sample spans fewer than 110,000 clones, around 84% being singletons. Overall study findings and caveats: Spike-specific TCR repertoires showed rising breadth and depth after two AZD1222 doses.

V usage is TRBV4-3 and J usage is TRBJ1-6; 7 bases line up with TRBD1. Here the sequenced sample was peripheral blood, taken on day 0 of AZD1222 vaccination. The receptor comes from an adult in good health. The CDR3 coding sequence is TGCGCCAGCAGCCACCAAATATCACAGGGGCGCCGTAATTCACCCCTCCACTTT. Protein product: CASSHQISQGRRNSPLHF.